A single sample is the source of the 28 T cell receptor beta chains below, sequenced in a study of shared clonotypes between healthy human individuals. TCRdb keeps only in-frame clones here, not all; method: immunoSEQ multiplex PCR. The data show around 100,000 clones, 67% seen once. Sequenced: memory CD8+ T cells sorted from blood. Subset noted: CD45RO+ cells pooled with CCR7-negative TemRA cells. These receptors all come from a man aged 30 to 39 in good health.

This chain joins TRBV28 and TRBJ2-3; a weak D match, TRBD1 (6 bases). CDR1 and CDR2 (germline): MDHEN, SYDVKM. V lost 7 bases and J lost 5, with 7 bases in between. CDR3 size: 11 residues. The CDR3 loop is CASIGGDTQYF. For the CDR3, the DNA is TGTGCCAGCATAGGGGGAGATACGCAGTATTTT.

The CDR3 coding sequence is TGTGCCAGTAGTCTCGGACTAGCGGGAGGTCGGCGCACAGATACGCAGTATTTT. Residues: CASSLGLAGGRRTDTQYF. The chain carries TRBV19 and TRBJ2-3; 14 bases agree with TRBD2. The CDR3 extends over 18 amino acids. Germline-derived CDR1 and CDR2 are LNHDA and SQIVND (reference sequence). Trimming cost V 5 bases and J 1 base; bases outside gene matches: 8.

This clone was picked up a small number of times. This sequence joins TRBV5-8 and TRBJ1-5; 10 bases map to TRBD1. Germline CDR1 is SGHTS and CDR2 is YDEGEE. V dropped 0 bases and J dropped 6; count of bases not matched to a gene: 3. CDR3 length: 15 residues. CDR3 sequence: CASSLGQGASQPQHF. CDR3 bases: TGTGCCAGCAGCTTGGGACAGGGGGCAAGTCAGCCCCAGCATTTT.

The chain has TRBV29-1 and TRBJ2-7; 8 bases are a match to TRBD2. Germline lookup yields CDR1 SQVTM and CDR2 ANQGSEA. The CDR3 length is 16 residues. Trimming took 4 bases from V and 2 from J; bases not matched to a gene: 13. The CDR3 nucleotides read TGCAGCGTTGCGCTTCGGAGAGCGGGAGAACCCTACGAGCAGTACTTC. Amino acids: CSVALRRAGEPYEQYF.

In this sample, this clone turned up a few times. The chain uses TRBV28 and TRBJ2-2, with unresolved D. Trimming cost V 3 bases and J 1 base, with 3 bases left between them. The CDR3 runs to 13 residues. Germline V CDR1 and CDR2: MDHEN, SYDVKM. Written as DNA, the CDR3 is TGTGCCAGCAGTTTCCGGAACACCGGGGAGCTGTTTTTT. This codes for CASSFRNTGELFF.

This clone was counted between two and nine times. This chain joins TRBV4-3 and TRBJ2-1; TRBD2 aligns across 8 bases. CDR3 length: 15 amino acids. The V and J ends lost 4 bases and 6 bases, in that order; junction bases with no gene match: 8. The germline gives CDR1 LGHNA, CDR2 YSLEER. The CDR3 coding sequence is TGCGCCAGCAGCCTAGGGACTAGGGGGGCCAATGAGCAGTTCTTC. It translates to CASSLGTRGANEQFF.

In this sample, this clone turned up once. This chain links TRBV4-1 with TRBJ1-4; unclear D gene. Looked up from germline, CDR1 is MGHRA and CDR2 is YSYEKL. The CDR3 is 13 amino acids. With 3 bases removed from V and 7 bases from J, the gap between germline ends came to 9 bases. The chain's CDR3 is CASSHPWGEKLFF. The DNA for the CDR3 is TGCGCCAGCAGCCATCCCTGGGGTGAAAAACTGTTTTTT.

This sequence joins TRBV6-6 and TRBJ2-7, with D possibly matching TRBD2 (5 bases). V dropped 5 bases and J dropped 0 bases, with 17 bases sitting between them. This CDR3 is 16 amino acids long. Germline CDR1 and CDR2: MNHNY and SVGAGI (reference sequence). This CDR3 is CASSTTTGKASYEQYF. Written as DNA, the CDR3 is TGTGCCAGCAGTACGACTACCGGAAAAGCCTCCTACGAGCAGTACTTC.

The chain couples TRBV19 to TRBJ2-1; 9 bases match TRBD2. This CDR3 contains 15 residues. J gave up 4 bases and V 6 bases, and 7 bases lay outside the gene matches. Germline loops: CDR1 LNHDA, CDR2 SQIVND (reference sequence). Here the CDR3 DNA reads TGTGCCAGTAGAATTAGCGGGGGAGCGTACAATGAGCAGTTCTTC. Protein product: CASRISGGAYNEQFF.

V is TRBV29-1 and J is TRBJ1-1, with D perhaps TRBD1 (5 bases). V lost 4 bases to trimming and J lost 0 bases, with 9 bases between them. CDR1 is SQVTM, CDR2 ANQGSEA, per germline. This CDR3 is 13 amino acids long. The CDR3 DNA follows: TGCAGCGTTGGAGGGACGGTGAACACTGAAGCTTTCTTT. Its translation: CSVGGTVNTEAFF.

This clone was seen a handful of times. V gene TRBV15 combines with J gene TRBJ2-6, with D possibly matching TRBD1 (6 bases). The V end lost 0 bases, the J end lost 1 base, and 13 bases lay between the germline ends. The germline gives CDR1 LNHNV, CDR2 YYDKDF (reference sequence). This CDR3 contains 18 residues. In nucleotides, the CDR3 is TGTGCCACCAGCAGAGATACAGGGTCAGCGTCTGGGGCCAACGTCCTGACTTTC. This gives the protein CATSRDTGSASGANVLTF.

This clone was observed once. The CDR3 protein is CASSFGLADTDTQYF. The CDR3 region has the DNA TGTGCCAGCAGTTTTGGGCTAGCGGACACAGATACGCAGTATTTT. The genes are TRBV28 and TRBJ2-3; TRBD2 agrees at 7 bases. The germline CDR1 and CDR2 sequences are MDHEN and SYDVKM. V was pared by 3 bases and J by 2 bases, with 5 bases of the junction left unmatched. The CDR3 is 15 residues long.

The chain joins TRBV7-9 to TRBJ1-1, with 8 nucleotides matching TRBD1. This CDR3 is 14 amino acids long. V shed 2 bases and J 7 bases; nucleotides not matched to a gene: 6. CDR1 and CDR2 from the germline V gene are SEHNR and FQNEAQ (reference sequence). The CDR3 spells CASSLWTGIDEAFF. The CDR3, as DNA: TGTGCCAGCAGCTTATGGACAGGGATTGATGAAGCTTTCTTT. Supplemented by reference TRBV7-9 and TRBJ1-1, the full variable domain reads DTGVSQNPRHKITKRGQNVTFRCDPISEHNRLYWYRQTLGQGPEFLTYFQNEAQLEKSRLLSDRFSAERPKGSFSTLEIQRTEQGDSAMYLCASSLWTGIDEAFFGQGTRLTVV.

The CDR3, as DNA: TGTGCCAGTAGTATATACGACGAGGTTGGGGTTGAGCAGTTCTTC. Its protein is CASSIYDEVGVEQFF. The chain links TRBV19 to TRBJ2-1; D unclear. V shed 2 bases and J shed 9 bases, with 17 bases lying between them. Germline V gene sequence: CDR1 LNHDA, CDR2 SQIVND (reference sequence). This CDR3 region has 15 residues.

The rearrangement joins TRBV7-6 to TRBJ2-7; D is possibly TRBD1 (5 bases). The CDR3 has 14 residues. Trimming removed 1 base from V and 5 bases from J, with 12 bases in between. From germline, CDR1 is SGHVS and CDR2 FNYEAQ. The CDR3, as DNA: TGTGCCAGCAGCTTAGGCGACAGCCCAAACGAGCAGTACTTC. Its translation is CASSLGDSPNEQYF.

CDR3 nucleotides: TGTGCCAGCAGTTTCCCGGCCAGGTTAGGAAACACCATATATTTT. Encoded protein: CASSFPARLGNTIYF. The V and J genes are TRBV28 and TRBJ1-3; no firm D call. From germline, CDR1 is MDHEN and CDR2 SYDVKM. The V and J ends lost 3 bases and 4 bases respectively, with 13 bases between them. The CDR3 runs 15 residues.

The chain joins TRBV5-1 to TRBJ1-1; D unclear. Trimming left V 4 bases short and J 0 bases short, with 10 bases between. CDR3 length equals 14 residues. CDR1 and CDR2 from the germline V gene are SGHRS and YFSETQ. The CDR3 here is CASSVQIMNTEAFF. The CDR3 DNA sequence: TGCGCCAGCAGCGTACAGATTATGAACACTGAAGCTTTCTTT. Together with reference TRBV5-1 and TRBJ1-1, the CDR3 gives the full variable domain: KAGVTQTPRYLIKTRGQQVTLSCSPISGHRSVSWYQQTPGQGLQFLFEYFSETQRNKGNFPGRFSGRQFSNSRSEMNVSTLELGDSALYLCASSVQIMNTEAFFGQGTRLTVV.

The V gene is TRBV2, the J gene TRBJ1-5; no clear D gene. The CDR3 spans 15 residues. The V end lost 1 base, the J end lost 0 bases, and 7 bases lay between the germline ends. Germline V gene data show CDR1 as SNHLY and CDR2 as FYNNEI. The CDR3 DNA reads TGTGCCAGCAGTGAAGTGGTTAATAGCAATCAGCCCCAGCATTTT. Protein: CASSEVVNSNQPQHF. The variable domain in full, with the rest retrieved from reference TRBV2 and TRBJ1-5, is EPEVTQTPSHQVTQMGQEVILRCVPISNHLYFYWYRQILGQKVEFLVSFYNNEISEKSEIFDDQFSVERPDGSNFTLKIRSTKLEDSAMYFCASSEVVNSNQPQHFGDGTRLSIL.

The chain has TRBV7-9 and TRBJ2-7; D uncertain. Deletions cut 3 bases from V and 2 bases from J, with 8 bases between. From germline, CDR1 is SEHNR and CDR2 FQNEAQ (reference sequence). The length of the CDR3 is 13 residues. The CDR3 sequence is CASSLGSAYEQYF. CDR3 in DNA: TGTGCCAGCAGCTTGGGCTCAGCCTACGAGCAGTACTTC.

This chain connects TRBV11-3 to TRBJ2-2; 7 bases match TRBD2. The CDR3 spans 16 residues. Germline V CDR1 and CDR2: SGHNT, YENEEA. J lost 7 bases, V lost 2 bases, and 10 bases had no gene match. The CDR3 region has the DNA TGTGCCAGCAGCTTACGGCACGGGAGGAGCCACGGGGAGCTGTTTTTT. It yields the protein CASSLRHGRSHGELFF. Full variable domain (rest looked up from reference TRBV11-3 and TRBJ2-2): EAGVVQSPRYKIIEKKQPVAFWCNPISGHNTLYWYLQNLGQGPELLIRYENEEAVDDSQLPKDRFSAERLKGVDSTLKIQPAELGDSAVYLCASSLRHGRSHGELFFGEGSRLTVL.

The chain combines TRBV9 with TRBJ2-1; TRBD2 aligns across 11 bases. This CDR3 spans 15 amino acids. The trim removed 0 bases at V and 6 bases at J, leaving 2 bases unmatched. Germline V gives CDR1 SGDLS, CDR2 YYNGEE. In nucleotides, the CDR3 is TGTGCCAGCAGCGTAGGGGGACTAGCGGCCAATGAGCAGTTCTTC. Protein sequence: CASSVGGLAANEQFF.

V usage is TRBV14 and J usage is TRBJ2-3, with a tentative D call TRBD2 (6 bases). This CDR3 comprises 19 residues. Germline CDR1 and CDR2: SGHDN and FVKESK. Trimming left V 4 bases short and J 4 bases short, with 27 bases between. CDR3 sequence: CASSLFDTSSGPEADTQYF. The CDR3 DNA reads as TGTGCCAGCAGCCTATTCGACACAAGTAGCGGTCCTGAGGCAGATACGCAGTATTTT. Together with reference TRBV14 and TRBJ2-3, the CDR3 gives the full variable domain: EAGVTQFPSHSVIEKGQTVTLRCDPISGHDNLYWYRRVMGKEIKFLLHFVKESKQDESGMPNNRFLAERTGGTYSTLKVQPAELEDSGVYFCASSLFDTSSGPEADTQYFGPGTRLTVL.

On this clone itself: A much larger clone lies one base from this, so it may be a read error. Different DNA sequences within this sample yield the same CDR3. This rearrangement joins TRBV5-1 to TRBJ2-7; 9 nucleotides agree with TRBD1. The length of the CDR3 is 15 residues. Germline V CDR1 and CDR2: SGHRS, YFSETQ. DNA for the CDR3: TGTGCCAGCAGCATATCCGGGACAGGGACCCACGAGCAGTACTTC. As protein: CASSISGTGTHEQYF. The complete variable domain, with remaining parts taken from reference TRBV5-1 and TRBJ2-7, reads KAGVTQTPRYLIKTRGQQVTLSCSPISGHRSVSWYQQTPGQGLQFLFEYFSETQRNKGNFPGRFSGRQFSNSRSEMNVSTLELGDSALYLCASSISGTGTHEQYFGPGTRLTVT.

The V call is TRBV18, the J call TRBJ1-2; D is perhaps TRBD1 (5 bases). Deletions cut 2 bases from V and 3 bases from J, with 19 bases between. The CDR3 is 17 amino acids. Per the germline V gene, CDR1 is KGHSH and CDR2 is LQKENI. The CDR3, as DNA: TGTGCCAGCTCACCATCCGGCGGGGCGATAGTGGACTATGGCTACACCTTC. The encoded protein is CASSPSGGAIVDYGYTF.

The CDR3 bases are TGCGCCAGCAGCCCAACAGGTCCTGAAGCTTTCTTT. Its translation is CASSPTGPEAFF. The chain is built from TRBV5-1 and TRBJ1-1; the D gene is possibly TRBD1 (5 bases). The CDR3 has 12 amino acids. Between the trimmed V and J ends, which lost 4 bases and 6 bases, there was a span of 10 bases. Germline V gene lookup returns CDR1 SGHRS and CDR2 YFSETQ.

The CDR3 here is CASKNPGGVNEQFF. CDR3 in DNA: TGTGCCAGCAAGAACCCAGGGGGGGTCAATGAGCAGTTCTTC. V is TRBV28 and J is TRBJ2-1; D might be TRBD1 or TRBD2, each matching 7 bases. The ends were cut back, 7 bases at V and 6 bases at J, with 16 bases in the middle. The CDR3 totals 14 residues. The V gene's germline CDR1 is MDHEN and CDR2 SYDVKM.

This clone was detected a few times. This sequence joins TRBV29-1 and TRBJ2-3; 7 bases align to TRBD2. This CDR3 is built from 15 residues. Germline V CDR1 and CDR2: SQVTM, ANQGSEA. The trim removed 4 bases at V and 2 bases at J, leaving 9 bases unmatched. The CDR3 spells CSVVLAGEITDTQYF. The CDR3 region has the DNA TGCAGCGTTGTATTGGCGGGAGAGATCACAGATACGCAGTATTTT.

This clone appeared a few times. This CDR3 is also generated by other DNA sequences in the sample. The rearrangement joins TRBV6-4 to TRBJ2-1; D perhaps matches TRBD1 (5 bases). This CDR3 spans 15 amino acids. Germline CDR1 is MRHNA and CDR2 is SNTAGT. Deletions cut 0 bases from V and 1 base from J, with 7 bases between. This CDR3 is CASSDSSGSYNEQFF. Written as DNA, the CDR3 is TGTGCCAGCAGTGACTCCTCAGGGTCCTACAATGAGCAGTTCTTC.